This T cell receptor beta chain was captured in a study of memory CD4+ T cells and cytomegalovirus serostatus (dated by TCRdb to about 2019). Regarding the complete study: The cohort included approximately 35 healthy adults from Belgium, of whom 9 were CMV seropositive and about 25 were CMV seronegative. The study sequenced CD4+ memory TCRbeta repertoires of a Belgian cohort with known cytomegalovirus serostatus to replicate a published TCR-based CMV serostatus classifier.

The Quick-DNA Microprep Kit was used to extract genomic DNA from the sorted cells. Amplification of TCRbeta DNA was done with the immunoSEQ hsTCRbeta kit, following the protocol from the manufacturer. TCRbeta libraries were sequenced on an Illumina MiSeq instrument. The study's own analysis went as follows. After out-of-frame sequences were removed, 2.4 million or so distinct TCRbeta sequences remained, averaging about 67,000 per individual. Each individual was scored using the number of 160 or so previously reported CMV-associated TCRbeta sequences that the individual carried and the total number of productive distinct TCRbeta sequences. A beta-binomial model was reimplemented in Python, and random forests from scikit-learn, run with default parameters, were trained on data from the US cohort. Classifier performance on the Belgian cohort was summarized as median AUC with percentile confidence intervals calculated over 10,000 bootstrap iterations. Not all clones reach the TCRdb copy of this immuneACCESS table, which keeps in-frame sequences only. Checked studies attribute under half of the gap to unresolved V genes and leave the rest unexplained. V and J calls and clone size are as listed in that table; D and trimming were resolved from the DNA. Counted in this sample were under 55,000 clones; around 82% of them appeared once. The ten largest clones capture approximately 0.7% of the sample.

Single viable CD3+CD4+CD8-CD45RO+ cells were sorted as memory CD4+ T cells on a FACSAria II. CMV serostatus was determined using a Roche Elecsys assay that detects serum IgG against CMV pp150, pp28, p38 and p52. After the samples were thawed, total CD4+ T cells were enriched through positive selection using CD4 magnetic microbeads. The samples came from a separate study whose specific focus was interrogating the CD4+ T cell memory repertoire. Following standard operating procedures, peripheral blood mononuclear cells were isolated and cryopreserved, while serum was kept at -80 degrees C. The staining used CD3-PerCP (BW264/56), CD4-APC (RPA-T4), CD45RO-PE (UCHT1) and CD8-Pacific Orange (3B5) antibodies, and Sytox blue was used to exclude non-viable cells. Details on this clone: Its antigen target is currently unknown. One base away there is no much larger clone; base qualities are not given.

General conclusions and limits of the study: CMV serostatus prediction reached a median bootstrapped AUC of roughly 0.96 with the original framework and 0.9 to 0.93 with a US-trained random forest. The results were read as suggesting that the CMV-associated TCR signature is, for the most part, present in the CD4+ memory repertoire. Only CD4+CD45RO+ memory cells were sequenced, unlike the original study, which covered naive and memory CD4+ and CD8+ populations. On the Belgian cohort, the classifier based on the original framework reached a median bootstrapped AUC of approximately 0.94, with a 95% CI of 0.76-1.00. Of under 200 previously reported CMV-associated TCRbeta sequences, some 73 appeared in the CD4+ memory repertoires, each in one to five individuals.

The CDR3 runs 15 amino acids, cysteine and phenylalanine included. The only DNA kept is the CDR3, 45 bases in frame from the first base. The V and J ends are trimmed by 5 bases and 4 bases, leaving 17 bases between them. The germline V gene yields KGHSH for CDR1 and LQKENI for CDR2. Sequenced: memory CD4+ T cells from blood. The clonotype comes from an adult in good health and CMV-seronegative. The chain is made from TRBV18 and TRBJ1-1, with a tentative D gene TRBD1 over 6 matching bases. The CDR3 reads as follows: CASSTDWGAGTEAFF. The nucleotide sequence is TGTGCCAGCTCAACGGACTGGGGGGCCGGCACTGAAGCTTTCTTT.